This entry is about one T cell receptor (beta chain). Antigen: not known. The data belong to a study of T cells in localized non-small cell lung cancer. Whole-study findings and limits: Uninvolved neighboring lung showed the greatest T cell clonality, exceeding tumor. In adjacent lung appeared a median about 57 of the top 100 tumor clones.

Trimming left V 8 bases short and J 2 bases short, with 10 bases between. Germline loops: CDR1 WSHSY, CDR2 SAAADI. The CDR3 loop spans 12 amino acids. Generated by immunoSEQ multiplex PCR, the TCRdb table keeps only in-frame clones and is missing some. The sample shows 72,000 or so clones, around four fifths of them seen only once. This material consisted of peripheral blood, taken before any cancer treatment. The V call is TRBV10-2, the J call TRBJ2-7; TRBD1 or TRBD2 may be the D gene (5 bases each). This sequence was found in a female donor older than 55 with stage I lung adenocarcinoma. Here the CDR3 reads CASGGWAYEQYF. The CDR3 DNA reads as TGCGCCAGCGGGGGATGGGCCTACGAGCAGTACTTC.